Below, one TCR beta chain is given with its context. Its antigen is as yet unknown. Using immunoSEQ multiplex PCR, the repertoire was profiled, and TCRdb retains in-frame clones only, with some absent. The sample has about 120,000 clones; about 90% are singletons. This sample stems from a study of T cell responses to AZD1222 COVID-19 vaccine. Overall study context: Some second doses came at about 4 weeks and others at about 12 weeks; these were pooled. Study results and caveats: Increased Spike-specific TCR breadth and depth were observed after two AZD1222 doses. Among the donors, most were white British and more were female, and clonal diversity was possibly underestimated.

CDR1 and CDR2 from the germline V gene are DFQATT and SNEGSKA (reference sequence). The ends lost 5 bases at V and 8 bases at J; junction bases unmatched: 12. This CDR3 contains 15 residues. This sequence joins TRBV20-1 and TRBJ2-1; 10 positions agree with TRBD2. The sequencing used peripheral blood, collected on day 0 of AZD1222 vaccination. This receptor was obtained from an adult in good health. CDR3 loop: CSARALAGEVDEQFF. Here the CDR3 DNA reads TGCAGTGCTCGTGCTCTAGCGGGGGAGGTCGATGAGCAGTTCTTC.